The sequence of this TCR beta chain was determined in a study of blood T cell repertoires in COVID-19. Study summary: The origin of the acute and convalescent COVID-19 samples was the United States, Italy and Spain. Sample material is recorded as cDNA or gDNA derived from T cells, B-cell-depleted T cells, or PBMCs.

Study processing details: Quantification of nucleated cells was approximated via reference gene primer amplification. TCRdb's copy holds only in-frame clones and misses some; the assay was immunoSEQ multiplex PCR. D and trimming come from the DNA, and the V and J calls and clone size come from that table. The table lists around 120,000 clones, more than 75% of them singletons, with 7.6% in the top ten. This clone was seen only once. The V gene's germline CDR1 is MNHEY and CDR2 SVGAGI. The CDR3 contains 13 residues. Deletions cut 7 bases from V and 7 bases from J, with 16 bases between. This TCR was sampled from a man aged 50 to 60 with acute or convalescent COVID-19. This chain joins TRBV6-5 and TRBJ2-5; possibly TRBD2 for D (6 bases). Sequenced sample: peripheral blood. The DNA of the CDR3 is TGTGCCAGCAATCTGAGCAGGAGGGGGACCCAGTACTTC. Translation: CASNLSRRGTQYF.